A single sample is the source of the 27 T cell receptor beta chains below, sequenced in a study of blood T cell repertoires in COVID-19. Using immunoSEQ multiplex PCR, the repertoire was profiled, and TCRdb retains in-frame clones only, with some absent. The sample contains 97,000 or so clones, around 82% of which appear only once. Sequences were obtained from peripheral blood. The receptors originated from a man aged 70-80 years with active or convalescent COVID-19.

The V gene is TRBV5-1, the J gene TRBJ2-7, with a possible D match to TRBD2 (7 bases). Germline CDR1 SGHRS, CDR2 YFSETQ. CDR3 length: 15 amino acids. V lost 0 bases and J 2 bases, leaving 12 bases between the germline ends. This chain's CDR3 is CASSLAGGRAYEQYF. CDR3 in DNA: TGCGCCAGCAGCTTGGCCGGGGGGCGGGCCTACGAGCAGTACTTC.

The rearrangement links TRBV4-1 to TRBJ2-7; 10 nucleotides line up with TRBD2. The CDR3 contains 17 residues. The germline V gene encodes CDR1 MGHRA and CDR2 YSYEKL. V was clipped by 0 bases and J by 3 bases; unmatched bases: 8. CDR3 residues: CASSQDTVAGGLYEQYF. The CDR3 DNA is TGCGCCAGCAGCCAAGATACCGTAGCGGGGGGCCTCTACGAGCAGTACTTC.

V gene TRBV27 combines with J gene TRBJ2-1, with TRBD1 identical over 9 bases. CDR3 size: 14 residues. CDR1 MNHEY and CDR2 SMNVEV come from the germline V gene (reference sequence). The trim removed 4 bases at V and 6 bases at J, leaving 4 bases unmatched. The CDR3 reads CASSSGTGSNEQFF. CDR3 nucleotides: TGTGCCAGCAGTTCCGGGACAGGGTCCAATGAGCAGTTCTTC.

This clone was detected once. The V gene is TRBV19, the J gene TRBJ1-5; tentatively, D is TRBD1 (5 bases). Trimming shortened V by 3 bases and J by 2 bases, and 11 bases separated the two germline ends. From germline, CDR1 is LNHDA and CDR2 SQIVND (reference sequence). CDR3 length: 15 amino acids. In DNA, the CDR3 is TGTGCCAGTAGTATTGGCAGGGCAGGCAATCAGCCCCAGCATTTT. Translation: CASSIGRAGNQPQHF.

For the CDR3, the DNA is TGTGCCAGCAGTGCCACTAGCGGGGGTGAACAAGAGACCCAGTACTTC. Protein sequence: CASSATSGGEQETQYF. This sequence joins TRBV25-1 and TRBJ2-5, with TRBD2 matching over 11 bases. Germline V gene sequence: CDR1 MGHDK, CDR2 SYGVNS. V dropped 4 bases and J dropped 2; count of bases not matched to a gene: 6. The CDR3 length is 16 residues.

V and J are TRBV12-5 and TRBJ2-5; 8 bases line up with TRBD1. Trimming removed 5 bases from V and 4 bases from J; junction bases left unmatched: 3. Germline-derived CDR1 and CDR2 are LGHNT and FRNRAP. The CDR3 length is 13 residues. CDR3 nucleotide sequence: TGTGCTAGTGGTATAGACAGGGGAGAGACCCAGTACTTC. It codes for CASGIDRGETQYF. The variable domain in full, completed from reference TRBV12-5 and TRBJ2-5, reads DARVTQTPRHKVTEMGQEVTMRCQPILGHNTVFWYRQTMMQGLELLAYFRNRAPLDDSGMPKDRFSAEMPDATLATLKIQPSEPRDSAVYFCASGIDRGETQYFGPGTRLLVL.

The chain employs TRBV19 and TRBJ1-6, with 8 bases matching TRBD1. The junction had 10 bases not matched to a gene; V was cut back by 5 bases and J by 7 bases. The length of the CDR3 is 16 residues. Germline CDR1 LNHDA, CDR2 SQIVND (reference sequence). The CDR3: CASSPWTGSANSPLHF. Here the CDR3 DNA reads TGTGCCAGTAGTCCCTGGACAGGGTCCGCCAATTCACCCCTCCACTTT.

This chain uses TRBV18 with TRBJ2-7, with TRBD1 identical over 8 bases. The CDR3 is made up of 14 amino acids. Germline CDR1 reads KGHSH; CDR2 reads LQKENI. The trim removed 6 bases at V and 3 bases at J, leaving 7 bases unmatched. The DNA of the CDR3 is TGTGCCAGCTCTTACCGGGACAGGAACTACGAGCAGTACTTC. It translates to CASSYRDRNYEQYF. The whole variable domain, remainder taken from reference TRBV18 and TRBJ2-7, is NAGVMQNPRHLVRRRGQEARLRCSPMKGHSHVYWYRQLPEEGLKFMVYLQKENIIDESGMPKERFSAEFPKEGPSILRIQQVVRGDSAAYFCASSYRDRNYEQYFGPGTRLTVT.

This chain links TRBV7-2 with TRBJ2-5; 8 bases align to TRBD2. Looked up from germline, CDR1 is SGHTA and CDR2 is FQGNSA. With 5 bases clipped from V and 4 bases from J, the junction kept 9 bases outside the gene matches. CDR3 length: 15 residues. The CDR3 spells CASSARVAGGETQYF. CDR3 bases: TGTGCCAGCAGCGCCCGGGTGGCGGGGGGAGAGACCCAGTACTTC.

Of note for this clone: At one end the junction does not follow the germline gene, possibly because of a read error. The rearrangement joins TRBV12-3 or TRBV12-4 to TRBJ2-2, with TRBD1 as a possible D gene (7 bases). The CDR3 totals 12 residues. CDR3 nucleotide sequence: TGTGCCAGCAGTTTAGGGCAGGGGGGGCTGTTTTTT. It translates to CASSLGQGGLFF.

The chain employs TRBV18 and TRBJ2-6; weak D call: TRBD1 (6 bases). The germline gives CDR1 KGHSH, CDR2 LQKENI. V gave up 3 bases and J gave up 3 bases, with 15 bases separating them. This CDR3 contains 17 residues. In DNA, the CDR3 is TGTGCCAGCTCACCGGCGATCAGGGGACGTGGGGCCAACGTCCTGACTTTC. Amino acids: CASSPAIRGRGANVLTF.

CDR3 DNA: TGTGCCAGCAATATCCAGGGGGCCTACTCTGAAGCTTTCTTT. This encodes CASNIQGAYSEAFF. The chain links TRBV6-5 to TRBJ1-1, with 8 bases aligning to TRBD1. CDR1 MNHEY and CDR2 SVGAGI come from the germline V gene. J was trimmed by 6 bases and V by 7 bases; bases with no gene match: 10. The CDR3 is 14 residues long.

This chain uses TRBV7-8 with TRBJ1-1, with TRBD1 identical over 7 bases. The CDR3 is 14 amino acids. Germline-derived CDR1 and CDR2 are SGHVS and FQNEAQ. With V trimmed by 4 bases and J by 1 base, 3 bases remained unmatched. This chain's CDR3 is CASSSGQTNTEAFF. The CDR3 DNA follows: TGTGCCAGCAGCTCGGGACAGACGAACACTGAAGCTTTCTTT.

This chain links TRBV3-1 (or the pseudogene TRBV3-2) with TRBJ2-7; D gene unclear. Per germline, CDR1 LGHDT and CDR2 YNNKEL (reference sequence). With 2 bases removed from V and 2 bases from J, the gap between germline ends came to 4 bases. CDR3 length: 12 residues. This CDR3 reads CASSQRAYEQYF. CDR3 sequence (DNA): TGTGCCAGCAGCCAAAGAGCCTACGAGCAGTACTTC.

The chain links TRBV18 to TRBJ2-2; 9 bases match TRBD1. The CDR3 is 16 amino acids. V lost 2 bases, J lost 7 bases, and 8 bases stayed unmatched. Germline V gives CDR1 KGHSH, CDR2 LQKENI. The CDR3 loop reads CASSPFGQGSGGELFF. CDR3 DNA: TGTGCCAGCTCACCATTCGGACAGGGGTCAGGCGGGGAGCTGTTTTTT. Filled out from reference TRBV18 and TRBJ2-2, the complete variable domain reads NAGVMQNPRHLVRRRGQEARLRCSPMKGHSHVYWYRQLPEEGLKFMVYLQKENIIDESGMPKERFSAEFPKEGPSILRIQQVVRGDSAAYFCASSPFGQGSGGELFFGEGSRLTVL.

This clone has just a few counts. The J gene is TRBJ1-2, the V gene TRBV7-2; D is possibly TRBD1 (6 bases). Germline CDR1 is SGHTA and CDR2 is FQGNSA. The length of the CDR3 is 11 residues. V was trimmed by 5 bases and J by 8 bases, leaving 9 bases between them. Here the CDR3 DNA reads TGTGCCAGCAGCGGGACACGGGGCTACACCTTC. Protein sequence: CASSGTRGYTF. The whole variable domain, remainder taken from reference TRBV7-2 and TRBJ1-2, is GAGVSQSPSNKVTEKGKDVELRCDPISGHTALYWYRQSLGQGLEFLIYFQGNSAPDKSGLPSDRFSAERTGGSVSTLTIQRTQQEDSAVYLCASSGTRGYTFGSGTRLTVV.

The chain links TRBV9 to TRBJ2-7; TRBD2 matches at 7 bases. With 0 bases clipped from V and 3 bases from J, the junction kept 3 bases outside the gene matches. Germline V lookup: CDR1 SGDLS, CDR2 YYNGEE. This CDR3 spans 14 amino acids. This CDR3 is CASSVGEGYYEQYF. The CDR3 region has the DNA TGTGCCAGCAGCGTAGGGGAGGGGTACTACGAGCAGTACTTC.

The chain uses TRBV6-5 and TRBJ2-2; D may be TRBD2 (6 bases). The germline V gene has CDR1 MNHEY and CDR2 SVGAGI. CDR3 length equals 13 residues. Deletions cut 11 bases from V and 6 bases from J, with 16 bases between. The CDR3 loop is CARTEGSSGELFF. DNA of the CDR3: TGTGCCCGGACGGAGGGGTCGTCCGGGGAGCTGTTTTTT.

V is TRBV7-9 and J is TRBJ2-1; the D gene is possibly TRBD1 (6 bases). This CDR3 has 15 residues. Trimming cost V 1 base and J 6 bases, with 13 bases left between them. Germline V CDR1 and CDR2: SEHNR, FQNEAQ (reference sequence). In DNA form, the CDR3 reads TGTGCCAGCAGCTTAGGGGACAATGGTCTCAATGAGCAGTTCTTC. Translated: CASSLGDNGLNEQFF.

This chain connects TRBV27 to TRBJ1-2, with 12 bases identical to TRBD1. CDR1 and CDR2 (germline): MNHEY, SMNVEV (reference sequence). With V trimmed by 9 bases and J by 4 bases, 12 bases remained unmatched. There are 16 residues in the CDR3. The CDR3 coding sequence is TGTGCCAGTTATGCCGGGACAGGGGGCAATAGCTATGGCTACACCTTC. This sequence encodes CASYAGTGGNSYGYTF.

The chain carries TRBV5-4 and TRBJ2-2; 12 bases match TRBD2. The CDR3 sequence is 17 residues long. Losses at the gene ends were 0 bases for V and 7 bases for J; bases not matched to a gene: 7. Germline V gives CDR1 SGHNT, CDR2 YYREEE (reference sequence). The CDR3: CASSLGSSGGAGGELFF. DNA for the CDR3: TGTGCCAGCAGCTTGGGCTCTAGCGGGGGGGCCGGCGGGGAGCTGTTTTTT.

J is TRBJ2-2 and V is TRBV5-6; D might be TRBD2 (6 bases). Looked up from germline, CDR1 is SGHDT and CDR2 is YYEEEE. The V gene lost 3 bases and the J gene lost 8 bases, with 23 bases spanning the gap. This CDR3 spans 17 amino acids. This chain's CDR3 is CASSSLGGEWMEGELFF. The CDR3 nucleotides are TGTGCCAGCAGCTCCCTCGGCGGGGAATGGATGGAGGGGGAGCTGTTTTTT.

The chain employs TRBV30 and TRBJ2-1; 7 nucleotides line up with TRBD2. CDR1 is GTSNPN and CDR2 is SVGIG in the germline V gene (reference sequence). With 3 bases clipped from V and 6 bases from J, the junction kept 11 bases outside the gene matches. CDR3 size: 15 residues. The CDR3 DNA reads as TGTGCCTGGAGGTTACCTCGCGGGGGTTTCAATGAGCAGTTCTTC. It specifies CAWRLPRGGFNEQFF.

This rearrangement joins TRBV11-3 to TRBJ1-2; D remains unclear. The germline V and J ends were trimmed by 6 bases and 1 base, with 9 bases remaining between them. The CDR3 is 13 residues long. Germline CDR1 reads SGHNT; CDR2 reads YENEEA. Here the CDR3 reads CASSFRLNYGYTF. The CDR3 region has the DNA TGTGCCAGCAGTTTTCGACTTAACTATGGCTACACCTTC.

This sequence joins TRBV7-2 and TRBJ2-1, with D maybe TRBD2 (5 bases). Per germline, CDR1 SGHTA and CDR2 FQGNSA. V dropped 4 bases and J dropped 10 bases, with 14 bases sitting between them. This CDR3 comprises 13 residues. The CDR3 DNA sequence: TGTGCCAGCAGCTCCAGGACCTCGGGGGAGCAGTTCTTC. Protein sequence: CASSSRTSGEQFF.

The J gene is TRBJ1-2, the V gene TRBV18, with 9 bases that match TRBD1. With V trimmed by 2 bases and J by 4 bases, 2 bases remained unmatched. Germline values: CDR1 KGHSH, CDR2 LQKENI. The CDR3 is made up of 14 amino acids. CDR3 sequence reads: CASSPSTGGYGYTF. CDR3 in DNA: TGTGCCAGCTCACCATCGACAGGGGGCTATGGCTACACCTTC. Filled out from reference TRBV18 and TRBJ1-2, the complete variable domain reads NAGVMQNPRHLVRRRGQEARLRCSPMKGHSHVYWYRQLPEEGLKFMVYLQKENIIDESGMPKERFSAEFPKEGPSILRIQQVVRGDSAAYFCASSPSTGGYGYTFGSGTRLTVV.

DNA for the CDR3: TGTGCCAGCAGTAAGGGACTAGCGGGGGGTCAAGAGACCCAGTACTTC. Protein: CASSKGLAGGQETQYF. The chain couples TRBV6-6 to TRBJ2-5, with 15 bases that match TRBD2. The ends lost 5 bases at V and 2 bases at J; junction bases unmatched: 3. CDR1 MNHNY and CDR2 SVGAGI come from the germline V gene (reference sequence). This CDR3 has 16 amino acids.